The 6 T cell receptor beta chains given below trace back to one sample, sequenced in a study of OX40 agonist ivuxolimab in advanced cancers. The repertoire was sequenced with immunoSEQ multiplex PCR; TCRdb's copy has only in-frame clones and lacks some. The table has approximately 100,000 clones, about 84% seen once; the top ten hold approximately 5.5%. Sequenced material: CD4+ or CD8+ T cells sorted from blood, taken in a trial of the OX40 agonist ivuxolimab. These receptors were taken from an adult with an advanced solid tumor such as melanoma, head and neck, liver or kidney cancer.

The J gene is TRBJ1-5, the V gene TRBV5-1; the D is unclear. The germline V and J ends were trimmed by 0 bases and 1 base, with 17 bases remaining between them. Germline V CDR1 and CDR2: SGHRS, YFSETQ. The CDR3 is 18 amino acids. The CDR3 nucleotides are TGCGCCAGCAGCTTGGGGACGGTACCCTTTGGAAGCAATCAGCCCCAGCATTTT. Amino acid sequence: CASSLGTVPFGSNQPQHF.

The chain carries TRBV6-5 and TRBJ2-5; 10 bases are a match to TRBD1. The CDR3 contains 14 residues. CDR1 MNHEY and CDR2 SVGAGI come from the germline V gene. V shed 6 bases, J shed 4 bases, and the junction held 5 bases outside the gene matches. The CDR3 region is CASRWTGGGETQYF. The DNA of the CDR3 is TGTGCCAGCAGATGGACAGGGGGAGGAGAGACCCAGTACTTC.

The chain employs TRBV19 and TRBJ2-7; 10 nucleotides line up with TRBD1. Trimming took 8 bases from V and 2 from J; bases not matched to a gene: 9. This CDR3 spans 15 amino acids. Germline V CDR1 and CDR2: LNHDA, SQIVND (reference sequence). The CDR3 DNA reads TGTGCCAGTGCCTCGGGCGGGACAGGGGCCTACGAGCAGTACTTC. Translating gives CASASGGTGAYEQYF.

The chain carries TRBV5-1 and TRBJ1-2; perhaps TRBD1 as D (6 bases). Trimming removed 0 bases from V and 8 bases from J, with 14 bases in between. Germline V gives CDR1 SGHRS, CDR2 YFSETQ. The CDR3 length is 14 residues. The CDR3 DNA reads TGCGCCAGCAGCTTGGGGACAGCACCGGGGGGCTACACCTTC. It is translated as CASSLGTAPGGYTF.

The V and J genes are TRBV5-6 and TRBJ1-2; D is uncertain. The germline V and J ends were trimmed by 4 bases and 0 bases, with 7 bases remaining between them. Germline V CDR1 and CDR2: SGHDT, YYEEEE. The length of the CDR3 is 13 residues. This CDR3 reads CASSPGTNYGYTF. The CDR3 nucleotides read TGTGCCAGCAGCCCCGGGACTAACTATGGCTACACCTTC. Combining the CDR3 with reference TRBV5-6 and TRBJ1-2 gives the whole variable domain DAGVTQSPTHLIKTRGQQVTLRCSPKSGHDTVSWYQQALGQGPQFIFQYYEEEERQRGNFPDRFSGHQFPNYSSELNVNALLLGDSALYLCASSPGTNYGYTFGSGTRLTVV.

The V gene is TRBV4-2, the J gene TRBJ1-2, with a weak D call TRBD1 (6 bases). The CDR3 is 16 residues long. Per the germline V gene, CDR1 is LGHNA and CDR2 is YNFKEQ. V lost 0 bases and J 5 bases, leaving 16 bases between the germline ends. The CDR3, as DNA: TGTGCCAGCAGCCAAGATCGTTTGGTCAGGGGATATGGCTACACCTTC. Translating gives CASSQDRLVRGYGYTF.